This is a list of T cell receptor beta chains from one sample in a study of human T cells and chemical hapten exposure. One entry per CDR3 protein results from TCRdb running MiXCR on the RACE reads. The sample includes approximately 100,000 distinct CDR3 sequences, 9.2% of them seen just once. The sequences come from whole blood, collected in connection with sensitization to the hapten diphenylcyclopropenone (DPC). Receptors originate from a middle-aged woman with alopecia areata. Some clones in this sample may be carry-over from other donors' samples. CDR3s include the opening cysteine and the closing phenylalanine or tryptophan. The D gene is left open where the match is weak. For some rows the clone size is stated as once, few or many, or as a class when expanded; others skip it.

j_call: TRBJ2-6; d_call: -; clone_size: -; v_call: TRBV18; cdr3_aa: CASSSVPLGANVLTF; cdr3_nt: TGTGCCAGCTCGTCCGTCCCCTTAGGGGCCAACGTCCTGACTTTC
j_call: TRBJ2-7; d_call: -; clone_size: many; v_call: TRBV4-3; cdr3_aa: CASSQRAGPYEQYF; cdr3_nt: TGCGCCAGCAGCCAAAGGGCCGGCCCCTACGAGCAGTACTTC
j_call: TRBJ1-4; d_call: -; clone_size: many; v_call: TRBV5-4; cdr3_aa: CASSLSPRGKLFF; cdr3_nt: TGTGCCAGCAGCTTGAGTCCTAGGGGAAAACTGTTTTTT
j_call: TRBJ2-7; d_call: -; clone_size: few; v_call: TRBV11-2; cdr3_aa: CASSLVDKTYEQYF; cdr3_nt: TGTGCCAGCAGCTTAGTTGACAAAACCTACGAGCAGTACTTC
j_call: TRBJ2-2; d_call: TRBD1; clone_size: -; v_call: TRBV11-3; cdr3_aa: CASSFDRAGGELFF; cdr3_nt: TGTGCCAGCAGCTTCGACAGGGCGGGCGGGGAGCTGTTTTTT
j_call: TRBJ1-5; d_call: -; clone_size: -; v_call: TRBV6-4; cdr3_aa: CASSTFYNQPQHF; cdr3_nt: TGTGCCAGCAGTACTTTCTACAATCAGCCCCAGCATTTT
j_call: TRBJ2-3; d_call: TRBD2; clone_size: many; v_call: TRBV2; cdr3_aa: CASSELPSGGTSDTQYF; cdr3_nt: TGTGCCAGCAGTGAACTCCCTAGCGGGGGGACCTCAGATACGCAGTATTTT
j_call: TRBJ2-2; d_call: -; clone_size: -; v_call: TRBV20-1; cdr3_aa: CSAPRGLRRDTGELFF; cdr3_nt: TGCAGTGCTCCACGGGGGCTCCGGCGTGACACCGGGGAGCTGTTTTTT
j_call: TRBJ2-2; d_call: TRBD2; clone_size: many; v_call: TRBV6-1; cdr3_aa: CASSERPSGEAGELFF; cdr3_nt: TGTGCCAGCAGTGAACGGCCCAGCGGGGAGGCCGGGGAGCTGTTTTTT
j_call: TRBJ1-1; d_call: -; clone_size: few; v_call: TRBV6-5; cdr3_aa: CASTLSMNTEAFF; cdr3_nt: TGTGCCAGCACCCTATCAATGAACACTGAAGCTTTCTTT
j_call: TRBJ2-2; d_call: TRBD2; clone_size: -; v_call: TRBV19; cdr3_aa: CASTRIAGGPNTGELFF; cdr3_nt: TGTGCCAGTACCCGTATTGCGGGGGGGCCGAACACCGGGGAGCTGTTTTTT
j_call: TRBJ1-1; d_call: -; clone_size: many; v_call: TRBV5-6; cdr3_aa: CASSPVGRLNTEAFF; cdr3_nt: TGTGCCAGCAGCCCCGTCGGCAGGCTGAACACTGAAGCTTTCTTT
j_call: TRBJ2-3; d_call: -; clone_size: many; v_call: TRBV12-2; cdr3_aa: CASRLASLAGWNTQYF; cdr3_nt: TGTGCAAGTCGCTTAGCGTCGCTAGCGGGGTGGAATACGCAGTATTTT
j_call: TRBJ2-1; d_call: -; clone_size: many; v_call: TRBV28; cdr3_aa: CASSTPDRSSYNEQFF; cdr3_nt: TGTGCCAGCAGTACTCCGGACAGAAGCTCCTACAATGAGCAGTTCTTC
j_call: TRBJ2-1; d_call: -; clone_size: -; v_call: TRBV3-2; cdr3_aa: CASSQEIGQGNYNEQFF; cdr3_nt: TGTGCCAGCAGCCAAGAAATAGGACAGGGTAACTACAATGAGCAGTTCTTC
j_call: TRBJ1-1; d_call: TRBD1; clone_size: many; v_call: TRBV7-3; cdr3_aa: CASSPGQGETEAFF; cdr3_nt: TGTGCCAGCAGCCCCGGACAGGGCGAGACTGAAGCTTTCTTT
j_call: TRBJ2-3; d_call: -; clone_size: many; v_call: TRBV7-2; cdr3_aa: CASTLQGGTPQYF; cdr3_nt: TGTGCCAGCACCCTACAGGGGGGGACCCCGCAGTATTTT
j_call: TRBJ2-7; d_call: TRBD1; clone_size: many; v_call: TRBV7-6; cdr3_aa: CVSSLRQGGSYEQYF; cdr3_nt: TGTGTCAGCAGCCTACGACAGGGGGGGTCCTACGAGCAGTACTTC
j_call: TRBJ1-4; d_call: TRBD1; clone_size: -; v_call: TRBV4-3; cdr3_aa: CASSQEGGQGVEKLFF; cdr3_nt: TGCGCCAGCAGCCAAGAAGGAGGACAGGGCGTTGAAAAACTGTTTTTT